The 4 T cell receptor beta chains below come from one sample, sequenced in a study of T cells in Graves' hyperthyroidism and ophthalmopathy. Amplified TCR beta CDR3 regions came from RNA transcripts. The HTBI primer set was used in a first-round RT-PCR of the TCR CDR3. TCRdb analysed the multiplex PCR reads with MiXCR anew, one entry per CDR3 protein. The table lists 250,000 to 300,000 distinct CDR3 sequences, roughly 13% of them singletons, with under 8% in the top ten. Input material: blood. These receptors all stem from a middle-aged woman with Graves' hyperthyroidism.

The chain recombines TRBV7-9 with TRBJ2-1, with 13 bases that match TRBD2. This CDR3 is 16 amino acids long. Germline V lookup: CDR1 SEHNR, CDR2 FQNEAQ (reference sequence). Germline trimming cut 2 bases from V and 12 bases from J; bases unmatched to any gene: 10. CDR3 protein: CASSLFGLAGASGQFF. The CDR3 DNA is TGTGCCAGCAGCTTATTCGGACTAGCGGGGGCCAGCGGGCAGTTCTTC.

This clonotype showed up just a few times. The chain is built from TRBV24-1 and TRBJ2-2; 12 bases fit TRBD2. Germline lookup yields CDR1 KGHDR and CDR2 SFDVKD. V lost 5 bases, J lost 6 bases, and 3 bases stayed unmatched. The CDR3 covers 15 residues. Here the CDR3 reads CATSATSGRPGELFF. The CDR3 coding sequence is TGTGCCACCAGTGCGACTAGCGGGAGACCCGGGGAGCTGTTTTTT.

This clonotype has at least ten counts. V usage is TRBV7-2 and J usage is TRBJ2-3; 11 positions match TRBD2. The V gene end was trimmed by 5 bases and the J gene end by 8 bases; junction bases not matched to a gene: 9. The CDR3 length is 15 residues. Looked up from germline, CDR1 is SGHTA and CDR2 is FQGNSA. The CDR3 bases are TGTGCCAGCAGCGTCGGGGGACTAGCGGATATTACGCAGTATTTT. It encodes CASSVGGLADITQYF.

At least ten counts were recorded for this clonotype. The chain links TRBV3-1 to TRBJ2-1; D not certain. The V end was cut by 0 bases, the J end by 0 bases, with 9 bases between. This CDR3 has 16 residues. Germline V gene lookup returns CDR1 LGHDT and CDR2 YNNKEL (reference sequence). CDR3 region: CASSQETPRSYNEQFF. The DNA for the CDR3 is TGTGCCAGCAGCCAAGAGACCCCGCGCTCCTACAATGAGCAGTTCTTC.